The source of this T cell receptor (beta chain) is a study of T cells in tuberculosis. Across the study: This South African cohort compared adolescents with or without latent tuberculosis against adults with active tuberculosis.

Germline CDR1 is GTSNPN and CDR2 is SVGIG (reference sequence). This CDR3 comprises 17 residues. V lost 4 bases to trimming and J lost 4 bases, with 25 bases between them. At study entry, adolescents had tuberculin skin tests and IGRA screening. On this clone: Its antigen is not identified.

Data came from immunoSEQ multiplex PCR; TCRdb stores just in-frame clones and leaves some out. The data show 30,000 to 40,000 clones, approximately 97% seen once. Study outcomes and limitations: Active tuberculosis patients had shorter CDR3-alpha; the beta difference was nonsignificant.

The chain joins TRBV30 to TRBJ1-2; D is unclear. The origin of this receptor is a donor aged 10-29 years with latent tuberculosis or without tuberculosis infection. Sequencing was done on a sample of PBMCs. CDR3 sequence: CAWTDVSYSRAGYGYTF. CDR3 sequence (DNA): TGTGCCTGGACCGACGTATCCTACAGCCGAGCCGGCTATGGCTACACCTTC.